The 6 T cell receptor beta chains reported below all come from one sample, sequenced in a study of T-cell memory formation after mild COVID-19. Using its own MiXCR run on the 5' RACE reads, TCRdb lists one record per CDR3 protein. The table has almost 550,000 distinct CDR3 sequences, 20% seen once; the top ten hold 12%. Sequencing was performed on PBMCs or a T cell subset sorted from them (not recorded which). These receptors were taken from an adult woman who had mild COVID-19 (a few samples of this study predate the infection). Cell type and time point are not known.

The chain employs TRBV7-9 and TRBJ2-4, with 7 bases matching TRBD2. CDR1 and CDR2 from the germline V gene are SEHNR and FQNEAQ (reference sequence). V lost 3 bases, J lost 8 bases, and 4 bases stayed unmatched. CDR3 size: 13 residues. This CDR3 reads CASSFVGGDIQYF. DNA of the CDR3: TGTGCCAGCAGCTTTGTGGGGGGGGACATTCAGTACTTC.

The chain combines TRBV18 with TRBJ1-5, with TRBD1 as a possible D gene (6 bases). V was clipped by 2 bases and J by 4 bases, with 12 bases between them. CDR1 and CDR2 from the germline V gene are KGHSH and LQKENI. This CDR3 comprises 15 residues. DNA of the CDR3: TGTGCCAGCTCACCATCCGGACAGAAAAATCAGCCCCAGCATTTT. Amino acids: CASSPSGQKNQPQHF. The entire variable domain, with the rest obtained from reference TRBV18 and TRBJ1-5, is as follows: NAGVMQNPRHLVRRRGQEARLRCSPMKGHSHVYWYRQLPEEGLKFMVYLQKENIIDESGMPKERFSAEFPKEGPSILRIQQVVRGDSAAYFCASSPSGQKNQPQHFGDGTRLSIL.

The table lists this clonotype with a few counts. V is TRBV24-1 and J is TRBJ2-3, with D perhaps TRBD2 (6 bases). The CDR3 spans 17 residues. The germline V gene has CDR1 KGHDR and CDR2 SFDVKD. V lost 1 base to trimming and J lost 0 bases, with 13 bases between them. The DNA of the CDR3 is TGTGCCACCAGTGATTTACGTTCCAGCGGGAGCACAGATACGCAGTATTTT. Protein sequence: CATSDLRSSGSTDTQYF.

The chain carries TRBV5-1 and TRBJ2-5, with a weak D call TRBD2 (7 bases). V was trimmed by 0 bases and J by 5 bases, leaving 17 bases between them. Germline CDR1 and CDR2: SGHRS and YFSETQ. The length of the CDR3 is 16 residues. In DNA form, the CDR3 reads TGCGCCAGCAGCTTGGAACCGGGGGGCATGAGGGAGACCCAGTACTTC. This translates into CASSLEPGGMRETQYF.

The chain has TRBV4-1 and TRBJ2-7; 11 positions match TRBD1. Per the germline V gene, CDR1 is MGHRA and CDR2 is YSYEKL. V trimming: 0 bases; J trimming: 3 bases; junction bases outside the gene matches: 1. CDR3 length equals 15 residues. CDR3 sequence reads: CASSQDGTGGYEQYF. CDR3 bases: TGCGCCAGCAGCCAAGATGGGACAGGGGGCTACGAGCAGTACTTC.

This chain connects TRBV11-2 to TRBJ1-2; D perhaps matches TRBD1 (5 bases). From germline, CDR1 is SGHAT and CDR2 FQNNGV. The CDR3 is made up of 16 amino acids. The germline V and J ends were trimmed by 5 bases and 7 bases, with 23 bases remaining between them. The CDR3, as DNA: TGTGCCAGCAGCCCTAGGGCGGGGCGCGTTCTGTCTGGCTACACCTTC. Protein product: CASSPRAGRVLSGYTF. Based on the CDR3 plus reference TRBV11-2 and TRBJ1-2, the full variable domain is EAGVAQSPRYKIIEKRQSVAFWCNPISGHATLYWYQQILGQGPKLLIQFQNNGVVDDSQLPKDRFSAERLKGVDSTLKIQPAKLEDSAVYLCASSPRAGRVLSGYTFGSGTRLTVV.